The rows below give T cell receptor beta chains drawn from one sample of a study of PD-L1 blockade in urothelial cancer. Libraries were prepared by immunoSEQ multiplex PCR; TCRdb keeps only in-frame clonotypes and omits some of them. The data contain 85,000 to 95,000 clones, 90% of them seen just once; the ten biggest clones take up under 2%. The source was PBMCs, collected around atezolizumab (anti-PD-L1) treatment. These receptors came from a man aged 55 to 69 with urothelial cancer. Each CDR3 is given with its conserved first and last residue. Fields, in order: CDR3 protein, CDR3 DNA, D gene, clone size, J gene, V gene. D genes are given only for firm matches. Not every row has a clone size; where given, it reads once, few, many or a size class.

CASSPGQGNTEAFF TGTGCCAGCTCACCAGGACAGGGGAACACTGAAGCTTTCTTT TRBD1 NA TRBJ1-1 TRBV18
CASSIGQTSNQPQHF TGTGCCAGTAGTATCGGACAGACTAGCAATCAGCCCCAGCATTTT NA once TRBJ1-5 TRBV19
CASSSGVNTEAFF TGTGCCAGCAGCTCAGGGGTGAACACTGAAGCTTTCTTT NA NA TRBJ1-1 TRBV7-8
CASRLGGTGPRGTGELFF TGCGCCAGCAGGCTTGGAGGCACAGGGCCCCGGGGCACCGGGGAGCTGTTTTTT NA NA TRBJ2-2 TRBV5-1
CASKPIAGSTDTQYF TGTGCCAGCAAACCAATAGCGGGAAGCACAGATACGCAGTATTTT TRBD2 NA TRBJ2-3 TRBV27
CASSKAGGLVETQYF TGTGCCAGCAGCAAAGCGGGGGGGCTGGTGGAGACCCAGTACTTC TRBD2 NA TRBJ2-5 TRBV7-2
CASSPDWGVSDTIYF TGTGCCAGCAGCCCCGACTGGGGGGTTTCAGACACCATATATTTT NA NA TRBJ1-3 TRBV7-7
CASSLGQNTEAFF TGTGCCAGCTCGCTGGGACAGAACACTGAAGCTTTCTTT NA NA TRBJ1-1 TRBV18
CASSISERETQYF TGTGCCAGTAGTATCTCGGAGCGAGAGACCCAGTACTTC NA NA TRBJ2-5 TRBV19
CASSHWLAEYQETQYF TGCGCCAGCAGTCATTGGCTAGCGGAGTACCAAGAGACCCAGTACTTC TRBD2 NA TRBJ2-5 TRBV23-1
CASADSPYNEQFF TGTGCCAGCGCCGACAGCCCTTACAATGAGCAGTTCTTC NA NA TRBJ2-1 TRBV7-9
CASSTLTGNGYTF TGTGCCAGTAGTACCCTGACAGGGAATGGCTACACCTTC TRBD1 NA TRBJ1-2 TRBV19
CASSTRILGTGAFSYNEQFF TGTGCCAGTAGTACGAGAATACTCGGGACAGGGGCCTTCTCCTACAATGAGCAGTTCTTC TRBD1 NA TRBJ2-1 TRBV19
CASSDWGQGTYEQYF TGTGCCAGCAGTGATTGGGGACAGGGGACGTACGAGCAGTACTTC TRBD1 NA TRBJ2-7 TRBV27
CASSQTSVAGELFF TGTGCCAGCAGCCAGACTAGTGTAGCCGGGGAGCTGTTTTTT NA NA TRBJ2-2 TRBV7-2
CASSDGTGAYGYTF TGTGCCAGCAGTGATGGGACAGGGGCCTATGGCTACACCTTC TRBD1 NA TRBJ1-2 TRBV6-1
CASSLLAGEDTQYF TGTGCCAGCAGTTTACTAGCGGGAGAGGATACGCAGTATTTT TRBD2 NA TRBJ2-3 TRBV2
CASSPYTSGGYDEQFF TGTGCCAGCAGCCCGTATACTAGCGGGGGGTATGATGAGCAGTTCTTC TRBD2 NA TRBJ2-1 TRBV5-8
CASSLQTGLNTEAFF TGTGCCAGCAGTTTACAGACAGGGTTGAACACTGAAGCTTTCTTT TRBD1 NA TRBJ1-1 TRBV6-1
CASSATSGDYNEQFF TGTGCCAGCAGCGCCACTAGCGGGGACTACAATGAGCAGTTCTTC TRBD2 NA TRBJ2-1 TRBV9
CASSEGTGAVNTEAFF TGCGCCAGCAGCGAGGGGACAGGGGCAGTGAACACTGAAGCTTTCTTT TRBD1 NA TRBJ1-1 TRBV5-1
CASRLGQASDTQYF TGTGCCAGCAGGCTGGGACAGGCATCAGATACGCAGTATTTT TRBD1 NA TRBJ2-3 TRBV6-5
CASSGWANQETQYF TGTGCCAGCAGTGGATGGGCCAACCAAGAGACCCAGTACTTC NA NA TRBJ2-5 TRBV2
CASSPSVAGEAFF TGTGCCAGCAGTCCTTCGGTGGCAGGGGAAGCTTTCTTT NA few TRBJ1-1 TRBV5-4
CASSPAGGTTEAFF TGTGCCAGCAGCCCAGCGGGGGGAACCACTGAAGCTTTCTTT NA NA TRBJ1-1 TRBV6-5
CASSLTRGTGAPDTQYF TGTGCCAGCAGCCTAACGAGGGGGACAGGGGCCCCAGATACGCAGTATTTT TRBD1 NA TRBJ2-3 TRBV5-6
CASSLGRMGNTIYF TGCGCCAGCAGCTTGGGCAGGATGGGAAACACCATATATTTT NA NA TRBJ1-3 TRBV5-1
CASSILGQGSSYEQYF TGTGCCAGTAGTATTTTGGGACAGGGTTCTTCCTACGAGCAGTACTTC TRBD1 once TRBJ2-7 TRBV19
CASSDDRNYGYTF TGTGCCAGCAGTGATGACAGGAACTATGGCTACACCTTC NA NA TRBJ1-2 TRBV25-1
CASSPQPGLAGGRADTQYF TGTGCCAGCAGCCCCCAACCCGGGCTAGCGGGGGGGCGGGCAGATACGCAGTATTTT TRBD2 NA TRBJ2-3 TRBV7-2
CASSDEGAWAFF TGTGCCAGCAGTGACGAGGGGGCGTGGGCTTTCTTT TRBD1 NA TRBJ1-1 TRBV6-4
CASSRRGAYDTDTQYF TGTGCCAGCAGCCGGCGGGGGGCTTACGACACAGATACGCAGTATTTT TRBD2 NA TRBJ2-3 TRBV14
CASRDRDNSYEQYF TGTGCCAGCAGGGACCGGGACAACTCCTACGAGCAGTACTTC NA NA TRBJ2-7 TRBV2
CAIREGQGGSYEQYF TGTGCCATCAGGGAAGGACAGGGGGGCTCCTACGAGCAGTACTTC TRBD1 NA TRBJ2-7 TRBV10-3
CASSSQGPSQETQYF TGTGCCAGCAGTTCCCAGGGCCCCTCACAAGAGACCCAGTACTTC NA NA TRBJ2-5 TRBV28
CASSQPPGQFPPYEQYF TGTGCCAGCAGCCAGCCCCCGGGACAATTCCCCCCCTACGAGCAGTACTTC NA NA TRBJ2-7 TRBV7-8
CASSLAAGRLNTEAFF TGCGCCAGCAGCTTGGCCGCGGGTAGACTGAACACTGAAGCTTTCTTT NA NA TRBJ1-1 TRBV5-1
CASSIVQGRYTGELFF TGTGCCAGTAGTATAGTTCAGGGGAGATACACCGGGGAGCTGTTTTTT NA NA TRBJ2-2 TRBV19
CASSRSGGRTDTQYF TGCGCCAGCAGCCGTAGCGGGGGGCGAACAGATACGCAGTATTTT TRBD2 NA TRBJ2-3 TRBV5-1
CSALPLTGDNTEAFF TGCAGTGCTTTACCTTTGACAGGTGATAACACTGAAGCTTTCTTT NA NA TRBJ1-1 TRBV29-1
CASISRSSYEQYF TGTGCCAGCATTTCGCGGTCCTCCTACGAGCAGTACTTC NA NA TRBJ2-7 TRBV6-1
CASSVQGSETQYF TGTGCCAGCAGCGTTCAGGGAAGCGAGACCCAGTACTTC NA NA TRBJ2-5 TRBV9
CASSFRLAGGPETQYF TGCGCCAGCAGCTTCAGACTAGCGGGGGGGCCGGAGACCCAGTACTTC TRBD2 NA TRBJ2-5 TRBV5-1
CASSLELRDTQYF TGTGCCAGCAGCTTGGAGCTAAGAGATACGCAGTATTTT NA NA TRBJ2-3 TRBV5-4
CASRQGARTGELFF TGTGCCAGTAGACAGGGGGCAAGAACCGGGGAGCTGTTTTTT TRBD1 NA TRBJ2-2 TRBV19
CASSLSSSTDTQYF TGTGCCAGCAGCCTGAGTTCCAGCACAGATACGCAGTATTTT NA NA TRBJ2-3 TRBV5-4
CASSFSGAGENSYEQYF TGTGCCAGCAGCTTTTCAGGGGCAGGGGAAAACTCCTACGAGCAGTACTTC NA NA TRBJ2-7 TRBV5-5
CASNYRVRANSPLHF TGTGCCAGCAACTATAGGGTCAGGGCAAATTCACCCCTCCACTTT NA NA TRBJ1-6 TRBV9
CASSSLPGGGYEQYF TGTGCCAGTAGTAGTCTACCAGGGGGCGGCTACGAGCAGTACTTC TRBD1 NA TRBJ2-7 TRBV19
CASSEQGALNSPLHF TGCGCCAGCAGCGAACAGGGGGCGCTTAATTCACCCCTCCACTTT TRBD1 once TRBJ1-6 TRBV4-1
CASSYRGQYNEQFF TGTGCCAGCAGTTACAGGGGGCAATACAATGAGCAGTTCTTC TRBD1 NA TRBJ2-1 TRBV6-5
CASSGINEKLFF TGTGCCAGCTCCGGGATTAATGAAAAACTGTTTTTT NA NA TRBJ1-4 TRBV6-5
CASSLVGGQGITNEKLFF TGTGCCAGCAGCTTAGTAGGCGGACAGGGTATCACTAATGAAAAACTGTTTTTT TRBD1 few TRBJ1-4 TRBV7-9
CASFPIPQGANEAFF TGTGCCAGCTTCCCTATTCCTCAGGGGGCGAACGAAGCTTTCTTT TRBD1 NA TRBJ1-1 TRBV18
CSVGEHGNEQFF TGCAGCGTTGGAGAACACGGGAATGAGCAGTTCTTC NA NA TRBJ2-1 TRBV29-1